This T cell receptor beta chain was captured by sequencing in a study of shared clonotypes between healthy human individuals (dated by TCRdb to 2019 to 2021). Turning to the overall study: The cohort included a few men and two women between 18 and 49 years of age. For each donor, CD4 naive and CD4 memory were each run on three plates, CD8 naive on two plates, and CD8 memory on one plate. Different laboratories and diverse techniques were used to prepare libraries and sequence TCR repertoires, to increase sequencing depth and limit assay-specific biases. To estimate repertoire size and how much clonotypes are shared between individuals, the study performed deep sequencing of blood TCR repertoires from roughly five healthy adults. Per donor, leukapheresis produced somewhere between about 0.8 and 9 billion PBMCs. The paper as a whole reports these results and caveats: Rarefaction of sorted-subset datasets indicated incomplete sequencing despite the large sequencing depth. The genetic and exposure-history diversity represented was limited by the small number of donors. Naive subsets generally had larger estimated clonotype richness than memory subsets. Sampling was restricted to blood, and TCR repertoires in tissue are likely to differ from TCR repertoires in blood. Based on pairwise subsampling, the degree of clonotype sharing among donors was expected to be affected by sequencing depth. Across four donors, approximately 5% of naive CD4, more than 3% of naive CD8, around 2.5% of memory CD4, and approximately 0.4% of memory CD8 clonotypes were shared. Higher generation probabilities were observed for clonotypes shared by all four sorted-subset donors than for non-shared clonotypes.

V lost 8 bases and J lost 8 bases; the stretch between them is 12 bases long. CDR1 SNHLY and CDR2 FYNNEI are derived from the germline V gene. Its CDR3 holds 11 amino acids, cysteine through phenylalanine. Solely the CDR3 DNA is kept, with 33 bases framed from the first base. As to this clone: The clone's antigen remains unknown. One base away there is no much larger clone; base qualities are not given.

Healthy HIV-negative adults with no recently reported acute infections or vaccinations were included as donors. Every donor was a Caucasian adult living in Nashville, Tennessee, USA. CD4+ T cells were enriched through magnetic negative selection, after which naive cells were positively selected on CD45RA and the remaining negative fraction served as the memory subset. Blood was obtained by leukapheresis, after which PBMCs were separated by Ficoll-Histopaque density gradient centrifugation and cryopreserved in liquid nitrogen vapor phase. Analytical flow cytometry was used to check the purity and quantity of every magnetically sorted T cell population. Each sorted fraction had its genomic DNA isolated and then quantified by UV absorbance on a Nanodrop 2000c. TCR CDR3 regions were amplified from genomic DNA by multiplex PCR using the deep immunoSEQ assay. Genomic DNA extracted from each cell subset was distributed evenly over all wells of several immunoSEQ 96-well plates, and each plate served as one replicate. For sorted subsets, 200 to 250 ng of genomic DNA, equivalent to 25,000 to 35,000 T cell genomes, went into each replicate PCR. Purified libraries were quantified with a Qubit 3.0 fluorometer, sized on a Bioanalyzer 2100, and re-quantified with the KAPA Library Quantification kit. Every immunoSEQ 96-well plate was sequenced on a separate single-read 150-cycle Illumina NextSeq 550 flow cell. The authors' pipeline ran thus. The immunoSEQ output contained only junctional sequences without quality scores, so filtering could not match that applied to full-length reads. Sequences were annotated with PyIR, a Python wrapper for IgBLAST v1.9, using IMGT germline references to assign V/J genes and CDR3. Any read was removed if the V/J assignment was weak (E-value above 1e-6), the CDR3 was missing, or the read contained stop codons, out-of-frame junctions, or ambiguous translated residues. V3J clonotypes were defined by identical inferred V gene, J gene, and CDR3 amino acid sequence. Percentage overlap between repertoires was calculated by dividing the number of shared unique clonotypes by the size of the smaller repertoire. Richness of each repertoire was evaluated using RTK rarefaction, the Chao1 estimator, and Recon v2.1 estimates of unobserved clonotypes. OLGA was used to compute generation probabilities for all TCRbeta clonotypes that the gDNA method yielded from a few donors. Held by TCRdb, this immuneACCESS table contains in-frame sequences only and omits some clones. Under half of the omission traces to an unresolved V gene where checked; the cause of the rest is unknown. Clonal size and the V and J genes are those of that table, whereas D and trimming came from the DNA. In all, the sample holds millions of clones, and over 85% of those were seen once. The ten top clones hold under 0.45% of the sample.

The clonotype originates from a man aged 18 to 35 in good health. Some clones in this sample may be carry-over from other donors' samples. The rearranged chain carries TRBV2 and TRBJ1-1, with the D segment identity uncertain. The specimen sequenced was naive CD4+ T cells from PBMCs. Reading the label with the study, this specimen's cell subset or site is: CD45RA+ positively selected. In nucleotide form, the sequence is TGTGCCAGCGATAGTAGACGGGAAGCTTTCTTT. This codes for CASDSRREAFF.